The clone carrying this T cell receptor beta chain was recorded once. Antigen unknown. TCRdb's table, derived via immunoSEQ multiplex PCR, lists solely in-frame clones and lacks some. The sample lists 20,000 to 25,000 clones; roughly 69% were seen once. These data are taken from a study of tumor-infiltrating lymphocytes in localized non-small cell lung cancer. The wider study: Some samples were collected after neoadjuvant chemotherapy; smokers, never-smokers and several histologies were included. From each patient, both tumor and uninvolved lung, non-adjacent to tumor, were sampled. Study results and limitations: TCR sequencing covered a subset of patients with enough tissue.

This receptor was taken from a human donor with non-small cell lung cancer. Input material: lung tumor tissue.

CDR3: CASSYADRSYEQYF. The CDR3 DNA reads as TGTGCCAGCAGTTACGCCGACAGGTCCTACGAGCAGTACTTC. The gene calls are TRBV5-4 and TRBJ2-7, with D tentatively TRBD1 (6 bases). Per the germline V gene, CDR1 is SGHNT and CDR2 is YYREEE (reference sequence). The CDR3 is 14 residues long. V gave up 5 bases and J gave up 1 base, with 13 bases separating them.